This passage covers 29 T cell receptor beta chains from one sample sequenced in a study of OX40 agonist ivuxolimab in advanced cancers. TCRdb's table, derived via immunoSEQ multiplex PCR, lists solely in-frame clones and lacks some. Of over 30,000 clones in the sample, roughly 80% were seen once. The sample in question was CD4+ or CD8+ T cells sorted from blood, obtained in a trial of the OX40 agonist ivuxolimab. These receptors were collected from an adult with an advanced solid tumor such as melanoma, head and neck, liver or kidney cancer.

The rearrangement joins TRBV19 to TRBJ2-5; TRBD2 matches 9 bases. Germline CDR1 reads LNHDA; CDR2 reads SQIVND (reference sequence). Losses at the gene ends were 9 bases for V and 2 bases for J; bases not matched to a gene: 13. The CDR3 extends over 16 amino acids. As DNA, the CDR3 is TGTGCCAGCCCCCCTGGTGCTAGCGGGGAACAAGAGACCCAGTACTTC. Encoded protein: CASPPGASGEQETQYF.

The rearrangement links TRBV4-3 to TRBJ1-4; 7 bases agree with TRBD1. Germline CDR1 reads LGHNA; CDR2 reads YSLEER. This CDR3 has 15 amino acids. V was pared by 1 base and J by 4 bases, with 3 bases of the junction left unmatched. The CDR3 region is CASSQAGGDNEKLFF. As DNA, the CDR3 is TGCGCCAGCAGCCAAGCAGGGGGAGATAATGAAAAACTGTTTTTT.

This chain joins TRBV29-1 and TRBJ2-5; possible D gene TRBD2, 7 bases. Germline loops: CDR1 SQVTM, CDR2 ANQGSEA. Trimming removed 0 bases from V and 1 base from J, with 15 bases in between. The CDR3 extends over 16 amino acids. The CDR3 DNA reads as TGCAGCGTTGAAGATTGGGGGGGGGCCGTCCAAGAGACCCAGTACTTC. Amino acids: CSVEDWGGAVQETQYF.

The chain uses TRBV4-3 and TRBJ2-7, with D perhaps TRBD1 or TRBD2 (5 bases each). The CDR3 is 14 residues long. V shed 0 bases and J shed 5 bases, with 11 bases lying between them. Germline lookup yields CDR1 LGHNA and CDR2 YSLEER. CDR3: CASSQDWGSDEQYF. CDR3 nucleotides: TGCGCCAGCAGCCAAGATTGGGGGTCCGACGAGCAGTACTTC.

The chain employs TRBV7-3 and TRBJ2-5; 10 positions match TRBD2. CDR1 is SGHTA, CDR2 FQGTGA, per germline. The CDR3 contains 15 residues. J lost 0 bases, V lost 5 bases, and 3 bases had no gene match. This CDR3 reads CASSLGLAYQETQYF. The DNA of the CDR3 is TGTGCCAGCAGCCTGGGACTAGCGTACCAAGAGACCCAGTACTTC.

The chain links TRBV14 to TRBJ1-6; no definite D call. Germline V gene data show CDR1 as SGHDN and CDR2 as FVKESK. Trimming cost V 5 bases and J 7 bases, with 21 bases left between them. The CDR3 length is 17 residues. The CDR3 loop is CASSGDMRVSSNSPLHF. The CDR3 DNA sequence: TGTGCCAGCAGCGGAGACATGAGGGTGTCTTCAAATTCACCCCTCCACTTT. Variable domain in full (rest from reference TRBV14 and TRBJ1-6): EAGVTQFPSHSVIEKGQTVTLRCDPISGHDNLYWYRRVMGKEIKFLLHFVKESKQDESGMPNNRFLAERTGGTYSTLKVQPAELEDSGVYFCASSGDMRVSSNSPLHFGNGTRLTVT.

Here the CDR3 DNA reads TGTGCCAGCAGCTCCATAGGGGGGGAGTGGAATGAGCAGTTCTTC. This gives the protein CASSSIGGEWNEQFF. This rearrangement joins TRBV7-9 to TRBJ2-1; TRBD2 is a possible D gene (7 bases). Deletions cut 4 bases from V and 7 bases from J, with 17 bases between. Germline assignment: CDR1 SEHNR and CDR2 FQNEAQ (reference sequence). The CDR3 spans 15 residues.

The CDR3 here is CASSRRAKERDGTPNNEQFF. CDR3 nucleotides: TGTGCCAGCAGCAGGCGGGCTAAGGAGCGCGACGGGACACCGAACAATGAGCAGTTCTTC. The J gene is TRBJ2-1, the V gene TRBV21-1; the D segment call TRBD1 is taken from the table without a DNA check. TRBV21-1 is classified as a pseudogene. The CDR3 sequence is 20 residues long.

The chain carries TRBV4-1 and TRBJ2-5; D might be TRBD1 (5 bases). This CDR3 has 15 amino acids. V shed 0 bases and J shed 5 bases, with 13 bases lying between them. The V gene's germline CDR1 is MGHRA and CDR2 YSYEKL. CDR3 bases: TGCGCCAGCAGCCAAGAAGGGGCCAGGACCGAGACCCAGTACTTC. Protein product: CASSQEGARTETQYF.

This clone was observed a single time. The chain couples TRBV4-1 to TRBJ2-7; D unclear. The CDR3 runs 12 residues. Germline V CDR1 and CDR2: MGHRA, YSYEKL. Trimming removed 1 base from V and 7 bases from J, with 8 bases in between. The CDR3 reads CASSQVMSEQYF. CDR3 DNA: TGCGCCAGCAGCCAAGTTATGAGTGAGCAGTACTTC.

The chain uses TRBV28 and TRBJ2-1; 7 bases align to TRBD1. The CDR3 covers 14 residues. Per the germline V gene, CDR1 is MDHEN and CDR2 is SYDVKM. The ends lost 3 bases at V and 9 bases at J; junction bases unmatched: 8. The CDR3 DNA reads as TGTGCCAGCAGTTTGACAGGGTATGGGAGTGAGCAGTTCTTC. Protein sequence: CASSLTGYGSEQFF. The variable domain in full, with the rest retrieved from reference TRBV28 and TRBJ2-1, is DVKVTQSSRYLVKRTGEKVFLECVQDMDHENMFWYRQDPGLGLRLIYFSYDVKMKEKGDIPEGYSVSREKKERFSLILESASTNQTSMYLCASSLTGYGSEQFFGPGTRLTVL.

V gene TRBV4-1 combines with J gene TRBJ2-5, with D perhaps matching TRBD1 (5 bases). The ends were cut back, 3 bases at V and 3 bases at J, with 23 bases in the middle. The CDR3 loop spans 18 amino acids. CDR1 and CDR2 (germline): MGHRA, YSYEKL. CDR3 residues: CASSHLLPEGATKETQYF. CDR3 nucleotide sequence: TGCGCCAGCAGCCACCTTCTACCCGAAGGGGCTACCAAAGAGACCCAGTACTTC.

CDR3 residues: CASSSPGTGAYEQYF. In DNA, the CDR3 is TGTGCCAGCAGCTCCCCCGGGACAGGGGCCTACGAGCAGTACTTC. The chain uses TRBV7-8 and TRBJ2-7; 10 bases fit TRBD1. V gave up 4 bases and J gave up 2 bases; unmatched junction bases: 5. The CDR3 has 15 residues. The V gene's germline CDR1 is SGHVS and CDR2 FQNEAQ.

This clone is judged medium-sized. The sample holds other DNA sequences that translate to the same CDR3. This rearrangement joins TRBV7-9 to TRBJ1-5, with a possible D match to TRBD1 (6 bases). The V and J ends lost 6 bases and 7 bases respectively, with 13 bases between them. The CDR3 runs to 13 residues. Germline V gene lookup returns CDR1 SEHNR and CDR2 FQNEAQ (reference sequence). Here the CDR3 DNA reads TGTGCCAGCAGTGAAGGGGGGGCACAGCCCCAGCATTTT. It yields the protein CASSEGGAQPQHF.

The J gene is TRBJ2-7, the V gene TRBV9, with no clear D. V lost 4 bases to trimming and J lost 3 bases, with 11 bases between them. Germline CDR1 and CDR2: SGDLS and YYNGEE. The CDR3 is made up of 13 amino acids. The CDR3, as DNA: TGTGCCAGCAGCCCCTACGGCCTCTACGAGCAGTACTTC. This codes for CASSPYGLYEQYF.

The J gene is TRBJ2-3, the V gene TRBV6-5; 10 bases align to TRBD2. CDR1 and CDR2 from the germline V gene are MNHEY and SVGAGI. The CDR3 spans 15 residues. The trim removed 5 bases at V and 3 bases at J, leaving 5 bases unmatched. Written as DNA, the CDR3 is TGTGCCAGCAGTCCCTCTAGCGGGAGAACAGATACGCAGTATTTT. It is translated as CASSPSSGRTDTQYF.

For the CDR3, the DNA is TGTGCCAGTAGTAAGGCAGGGTCGAGCAATCAGCCCCAGCATTTT. Encoded protein: CASSKAGSSNQPQHF. The chain uses TRBV19 and TRBJ1-5, with D tentatively TRBD1 (5 bases). V was trimmed by 4 bases and J by 1 base, leaving 11 bases between them. The CDR3 is 15 amino acids. Germline assignment: CDR1 LNHDA and CDR2 SQIVND (reference sequence).

Of note for this clone: Other nucleotide sequences in the sample specify the same CDR3. The rearrangement joins TRBV5-5 to TRBJ1-1; D is unclear. Germline values: CDR1 SGHKS, CDR2 YYEKEE (reference sequence). The V end lost 2 bases, the J end lost 0 bases, and 5 bases lay between the germline ends. The CDR3 covers 13 residues. The chain's CDR3 is CASSLGLNTEAFF. CDR3 nucleotides: TGTGCCAGCAGCTTAGGATTGAACACTGAAGCTTTCTTT. Full variable domain (missing parts from reference TRBV5-5 and TRBJ1-1): DAGVTQSPTHLIKTRGQQVTLRCSPISGHKSVSWYQQVLGQGPQFIFQYYEKEERGRGNFPDRFSARQFPNYSSELNVNALLLGDSALYLCASSLGLNTEAFFGQGTRLTVV.

In DNA, the CDR3 is TGTGCCTGGAGTGTAGGTGTAGCGCTTAACCACGAGCAGTACTTC. Residues: CAWSVGVALNHEQYF. J is TRBJ2-7 and V is TRBV30, with D possibly matching TRBD2 (5 bases). The CDR3 totals 15 residues. In germline, CDR1 is GTSNPN, CDR2 SVGIG (reference sequence). Trimming shortened V by 0 bases and J by 5 bases, and 17 bases separated the two germline ends.

This sequence joins TRBV28 and TRBJ2-7; 8 bases fit TRBD1. V shed 3 bases and J 7 bases; nucleotides not matched to a gene: 2. This CDR3 has 12 amino acids. CDR1 is MDHEN, CDR2 SYDVKM, per germline. CDR3 loop: CASSFDRGEQYF. The CDR3 DNA sequence: TGTGCCAGCAGTTTCGACAGGGGTGAGCAGTACTTC.

The chain recombines TRBV29-1 with TRBJ2-3; 13 bases line up with TRBD2. The V gene's germline CDR1 is SQVTM and CDR2 ANQGSEA. V was pared by 6 bases and J by 3 bases, with 6 bases of the junction left unmatched. This CDR3 is 15 amino acids long. As DNA, the CDR3 is TGCAGCGTCCTGACTAGCGGGGGGCCGACAGATACGCAGTATTTT. It codes for CSVLTSGGPTDTQYF.

The chain joins TRBV28 to TRBJ1-1; D possibly corresponds to TRBD1 (6 bases). Deletions cut 6 bases from V and 0 bases from J, with 14 bases between. Germline loops: CDR1 MDHEN, CDR2 SYDVKM. The CDR3 contains 15 residues. CDR3 region: CASSQIWTVNTEAFF. Here the CDR3 DNA reads TGTGCCAGCAGCCAAATTTGGACAGTGAACACTGAAGCTTTCTTT.

J is TRBJ2-3 and V is TRBV4-3, with D tentatively TRBD1 (5 bases). The CDR3 covers 15 residues. V was cut by 0 bases and J by 7 bases, with 14 bases left in between. CDR1 LGHNA and CDR2 YSLEER come from the germline V gene. The CDR3 loop is CASSQDPRQSHTQYF. CDR3 in DNA: TGCGCCAGCAGCCAAGACCCAAGACAGTCTCATACGCAGTATTTT.

The CDR3 DNA reads as TGTGCCAGCAGTTTATCGATAGGGAACCTGAAGGAGCAGTACTTC. Translating gives CASSLSIGNLKEQYF. The chain combines TRBV27 with TRBJ2-7, with D unclear. The V gene lost 0 bases and the J gene lost 7 bases, with 16 bases spanning the gap. Germline V gene data show CDR1 as MNHEY and CDR2 as SMNVEV (reference sequence). This CDR3 is built from 15 residues.

The chain has TRBV9 and TRBJ2-1; D may be TRBD1 or TRBD2 (5 bases each). The CDR3 runs to 12 residues. Germline V gives CDR1 SGDLS, CDR2 YYNGEE. V lost 5 bases, J lost 8 bases, and 11 bases lay in between. The CDR3 DNA reads as TGTGCCAGCAGGGGACCTCCGGATGAGCAGTTCTTC. It is translated as CASRGPPDEQFF.

The chain uses TRBV10-3 and TRBJ1-5, with D possibly being TRBD1 (5 bases). Per germline, CDR1 ENHRY and CDR2 SYGVKD. Trimming pared 11 bases from V and 3 bases from J, leaving 11 bases between. The CDR3 contains 12 residues. The CDR3 nucleotides are TGTGCCTCTGGGGGTTCCAATCAGCCCCAGCATTTT. This sequence encodes CASGGSNQPQHF.

The V call is TRBV29-1, the J call TRBJ1-1, with 7 positions matching TRBD1. Germline CDR1 reads SQVTM; CDR2 reads ANQGSEA. The CDR3 runs to 13 residues. V shed 7 bases, J shed 5 bases, and the junction held 10 bases outside the gene matches. The CDR3 reads CSGVGQGVTEAFF. In DNA form, the CDR3 reads TGCAGCGGTGTCGGCCAGGGGGTAACTGAAGCTTTCTTT.

This clone was seen more than once but under ten times. The V and J genes are TRBV30 and TRBJ2-1; TRBD2 is a possible D gene (6 bases). The germline V gene encodes CDR1 GTSNPN and CDR2 SVGIG (reference sequence). The CDR3 sequence is 14 residues long. V was clipped by 2 bases and J by 4 bases, with 12 bases between them. The CDR3 is CAWSNDRGYNEQFF. The CDR3 coding sequence is TGTGCCTGGAGTAATGACCGGGGGTACAATGAGCAGTTCTTC.

This clone is classed as medium-sized. V and J are TRBV4-2 and TRBJ1-3; D ambiguous. Trimming pared 1 base from V and 0 bases from J, leaving 10 bases between. Germline V gives CDR1 LGHNA, CDR2 YNFKEQ. This CDR3 spans 16 amino acids. Written as DNA, the CDR3 is TGTGCCAGCAGCCAAGTGGACGCAGACTCTGGAAACACCATATATTTT. Translation: CASSQVDADSGNTIYF.